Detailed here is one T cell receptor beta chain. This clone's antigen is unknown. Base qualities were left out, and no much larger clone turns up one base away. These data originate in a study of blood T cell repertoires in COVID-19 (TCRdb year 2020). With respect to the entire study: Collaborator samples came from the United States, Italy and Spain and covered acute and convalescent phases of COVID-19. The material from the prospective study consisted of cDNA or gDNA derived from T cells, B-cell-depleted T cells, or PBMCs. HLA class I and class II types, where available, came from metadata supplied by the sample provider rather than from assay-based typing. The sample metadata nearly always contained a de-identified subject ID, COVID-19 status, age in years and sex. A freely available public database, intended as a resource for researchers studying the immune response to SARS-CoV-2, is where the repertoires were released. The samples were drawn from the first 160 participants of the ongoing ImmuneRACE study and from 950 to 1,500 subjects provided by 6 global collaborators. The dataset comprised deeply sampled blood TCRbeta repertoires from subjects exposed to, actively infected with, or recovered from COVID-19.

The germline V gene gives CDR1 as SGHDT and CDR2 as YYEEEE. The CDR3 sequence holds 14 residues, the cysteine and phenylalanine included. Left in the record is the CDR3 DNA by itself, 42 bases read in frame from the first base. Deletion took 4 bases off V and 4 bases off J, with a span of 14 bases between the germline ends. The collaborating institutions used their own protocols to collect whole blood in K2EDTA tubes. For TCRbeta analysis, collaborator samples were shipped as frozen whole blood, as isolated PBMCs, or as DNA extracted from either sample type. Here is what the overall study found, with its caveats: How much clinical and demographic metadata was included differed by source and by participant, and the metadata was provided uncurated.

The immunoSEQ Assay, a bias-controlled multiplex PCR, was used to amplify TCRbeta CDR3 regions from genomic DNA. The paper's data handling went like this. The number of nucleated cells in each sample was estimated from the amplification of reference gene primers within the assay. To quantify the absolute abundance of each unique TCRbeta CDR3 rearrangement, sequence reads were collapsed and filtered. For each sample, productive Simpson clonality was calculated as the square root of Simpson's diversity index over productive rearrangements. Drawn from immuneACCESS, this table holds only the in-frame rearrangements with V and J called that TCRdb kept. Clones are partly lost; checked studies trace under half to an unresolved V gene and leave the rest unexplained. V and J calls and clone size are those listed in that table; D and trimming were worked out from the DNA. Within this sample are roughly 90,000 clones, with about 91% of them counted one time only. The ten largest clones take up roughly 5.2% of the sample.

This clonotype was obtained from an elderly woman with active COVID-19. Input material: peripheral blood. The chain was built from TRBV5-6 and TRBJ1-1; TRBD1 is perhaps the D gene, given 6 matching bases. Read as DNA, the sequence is TGTGCCAGCAGCCTTACAGGGATGGGCACTGAAGCTTTCTTT. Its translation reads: CASSLTGMGTEAFF. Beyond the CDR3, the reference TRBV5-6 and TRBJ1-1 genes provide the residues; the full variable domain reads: DAGVTQSPTHLIKTRGQQVTLRCSPKSGHDTVSWYQQALGQGPQFIFQYYEEEERQRGNFPDRFSGHQFPNYSSELNVNALLLGDSALYLCASSLTGMGTEAFFGQGTRLTVV.